This TCR beta chain appears in the sequencing data of a study of blood T cell repertoires in COVID-19. Study background: The United States, Italy and Spain provided the acute and convalescent COVID-19 samples. The analysed material was cDNA or gDNA that came from T cells, B-cell-depleted T cells, or PBMCs.

Authors' methods: Nucleated cell number was recorded as an estimate derived from reference gene primer amplification. This table comes from immunoSEQ multiplex PCR, and its TCRdb copy is limited to in-frame clones, with some not included. That table supplies the V and J calls and clone size; D and trimming were determined from the DNA. The data show roughly 230,000 clones, roughly 86% seen once. The germline gives CDR1 MDHEN, CDR2 SYDVKM. J lost 4 bases, V lost 8 bases, and 21 bases had no gene match. The CDR3 length is 19 residues. This clonotype was sampled from a human donor in a cohort sampled during active COVID-19. The chain is built from TRBV28 and TRBJ2-5; 11 nucleotides match TRBD2. Sequencing was carried out using peripheral blood. The CDR3 DNA reads TGTGCCAGCGATCCCGGGACTAGCGGTACGACGGCCTTAACAGAGACCCAGTACTTC. Encoded protein: CASDPGTSGTTALTETQYF.